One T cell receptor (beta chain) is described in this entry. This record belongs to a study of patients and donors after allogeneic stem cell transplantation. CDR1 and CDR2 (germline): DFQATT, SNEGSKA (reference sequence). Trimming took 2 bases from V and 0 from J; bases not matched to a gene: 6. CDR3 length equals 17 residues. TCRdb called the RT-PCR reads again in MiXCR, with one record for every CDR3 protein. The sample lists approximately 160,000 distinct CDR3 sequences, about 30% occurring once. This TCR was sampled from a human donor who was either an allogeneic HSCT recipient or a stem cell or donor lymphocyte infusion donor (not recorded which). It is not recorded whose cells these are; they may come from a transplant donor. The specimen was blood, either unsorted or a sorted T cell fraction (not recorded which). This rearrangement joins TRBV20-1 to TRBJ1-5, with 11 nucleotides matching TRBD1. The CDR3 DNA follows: TGCAGTGCTAGACGGACAGGGGGCACCCGTAGCAATCAGCCCCAGCATTTT. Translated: CSARRTGGTRSNQPQHF.